One sample yielded the 22 T cell receptor beta chains listed below, sequenced in a study of Graves' ophthalmopathy and Graves' hyperthyroidism. Scientists amplified the TCR beta CDR3 regions from RNA transcripts. Following a first-round RT-PCR that used HTBI primers, a second-round multiplex PCR was carried out. TCRdb re-analysed the multiplex PCR reads in MiXCR, keeping a single row per CDR3 protein. The table records over 500,000 distinct CDR3 sequences, roughly 20% of them present only once. Sequencing was carried out using peripheral blood. Source of these receptors: a woman aged 18-29 years with stable Graves' hyperthyroidism. Some clones in this sample may be carry-over from other donors' samples.

This rearrangement joins TRBV6-5 to TRBJ1-1; D is perhaps TRBD1 (5 bases). Germline V gives CDR1 MNHEY, CDR2 SVGAGI. CDR3 length: 15 residues. Trimming took off 4 bases at V and 1 base at J, with 13 bases between the two ends. CDR3 sequence: CASSFQDRANTEAFF. The CDR3 bases are TGTGCCAGCAGTTTCCAAGACAGAGCGAACACTGAAGCTTTCTTT.

At least ten counts were recorded for this clonotype. The gene calls are TRBV6-5 and TRBJ1-5; tentatively, D is TRBD1 (6 bases). V was shortened by 4 bases and J by 3 bases, with 13 bases between the two germline ends. The CDR3 spans 15 residues. Germline V gene data show CDR1 as MNHEY and CDR2 as SVGAGI. Here the CDR3 reads CASSWIKGDNQPQHF. The CDR3 DNA sequence: TGTGCCAGCAGTTGGATTAAGGGGGACAATCAGCCCCAGCATTTT.

In this sample, this clonotype turned up many times. The chain recombines TRBV28 with TRBJ2-2; the match to TRBD2 covers 7 bases. The CDR3 length is 13 residues. From germline, CDR1 is MDHEN and CDR2 SYDVKM. V shed 7 bases and J 2 bases; nucleotides not matched to a gene: 1. CDR3 loop: CASTAGNTGELFF. CDR3 bases: TGTGCCAGCACAGCGGGAAACACCGGGGAGCTGTTTTTT.

This clonotype has a single count. This chain joins TRBV6-8 and TRBJ1-5, with D tentatively TRBD1 (6 bases). Trimming left V 0 bases short and J 4 bases short, with 13 bases between. The CDR3 is 16 residues long. The germline CDR1 and CDR2 sequences are MNHGY and SAAAGT. In DNA, the CDR3 is TGTGCCAGCAGTTACTCTTACAGGGTGTTGAATCAGCCCCAGCATTTT. Its protein is CASSYSYRVLNQPQHF.

The chain employs TRBV28 and TRBJ1-1, with no clear D. V gave up 6 bases and J gave up 3 bases, with 14 bases separating them. The CDR3 sequence is 14 residues long. Germline CDR1 reads MDHEN; CDR2 reads SYDVKM. DNA for the CDR3: TGTGCCAGCAGCTCCCTCCGATGGGACACTGAAGCTTTCTTT. Its protein is CASSSLRWDTEAFF.

This clonotype has ten or more counts. This sequence joins TRBV11-3 and TRBJ2-7, with 12 bases identical to TRBD1. Germline CDR1 SGHNT, CDR2 YENEEA. This CDR3 is 14 amino acids long. Germline trimming cut 8 bases from V and 8 bases from J; bases unmatched to any gene: 10. CDR3 amino acids: CASSGQGALDKQYF. In DNA, the CDR3 is TGTGCCAGCTCGGGACAGGGGGCCCTCGACAAGCAGTACTTC.

At least ten counts were recorded for this clonotype. J is TRBJ2-7 and V is TRBV2; either TRBD1 or TRBD2 may supply D (6 bases each). V was pared by 6 bases and J by 3 bases, with 12 bases between. CDR1 and CDR2 from the germline V gene are SNHLY and FYNNEI. This CDR3 has 13 amino acids. DNA for the CDR3: TGTGCCAGCAGAGGGGGGATAGACTACGAGCAGTACTTC. Translation gives CASRGGIDYEQYF.

This clonotype has ten or more counts. The DNA of the CDR3 is TGTGCCAGCAGTACCTTTCGAGGGACGGATCAGCCCCAGCATTTT. It codes for CASSTFRGTDQPQHF. The chain couples TRBV7-2 to TRBJ1-5; D may be TRBD1 (5 bases). This CDR3 is 15 amino acids long. Germline CDR1 and CDR2: SGHTA and FQGNSA. Trimming removed 6 bases from V and 5 bases from J, with 17 bases in between.

V usage is TRBV15 and J usage is TRBJ2-5; 16 bases map to TRBD2. The CDR3 totals 16 residues. The J segment lost 2 bases and the V segment lost 5 bases, leaving 2 bases of the junction unmatched. Germline CDR1 LNHNV, CDR2 YYDKDF (reference sequence). As DNA, the CDR3 is TGTGCCACCAGCGAGGGACTAGCGGGAGGGCAAGAGACCCAGTACTTC. Amino acids: CATSEGLAGGQETQYF.

This clonotype was observed at least ten times. The V call is TRBV6-5, the J call TRBJ1-5; D gene uncertain. The germline V and J ends were trimmed by 5 bases and 0 bases, with 8 bases remaining between them. The CDR3 length is 14 residues. Per germline, CDR1 MNHEY and CDR2 SVGAGI. This chain's CDR3 is CASSTSYSNQPQHF. The DNA of the CDR3 is TGTGCCAGCAGTACGAGTTATAGCAATCAGCCCCAGCATTTT.

This clonotype was counted ten times or more. DNA for the CDR3: TGTGCCAGCAGTACCAGGGGGCGCGAGACCCCTGAAGCTTTCTTT. Its protein product is CASSTRGRETPEAFF. This chain connects TRBV27 to TRBJ1-1, with 8 bases aligning to TRBD1. With 5 bases clipped from V and 6 bases from J, the junction kept 11 bases outside the gene matches. This CDR3 has 15 amino acids. Germline V gives CDR1 MNHEY, CDR2 SMNVEV (reference sequence).

This clonotype was seen only a few times. V usage is TRBV19 and J usage is TRBJ1-5, with TRBD1 matching over 8 bases. The CDR3 is 16 amino acids. Germline V CDR1 and CDR2: LNHDA, SQIVND (reference sequence). Unmatched junction bases numbered 11, after V lost 3 bases and J lost 7 bases. The CDR3, as DNA: TGTGCCAGTAGTATTCCTCGCGACAGGGGAGGGCAGCCCCAGCATTTT. Protein: CASSIPRDRGGQPQHF.

This clonotype was seen a few times. V and J are TRBV7-8 and TRBJ2-5; 9 bases are a match to TRBD2. Trimming removed 5 bases from V and 3 bases from J; junction bases left unmatched: 7. This CDR3 is built from 15 residues. Germline assignment: CDR1 SGHVS and CDR2 FQNEAQ. The CDR3 loop reads CASSPTRLAEETQYF. The CDR3 DNA sequence: TGTGCCAGCAGCCCTACGAGACTAGCGGAAGAGACCCAGTACTTC.

This clonotype was seen at least ten times. The chain is built from TRBV20-1 and TRBJ1-1, with 7 nucleotides matching TRBD1. CDR1 is DFQATT, CDR2 SNEGSKA, per germline (reference sequence). Losses at the gene ends were 7 bases for V and 4 bases for J; bases not matched to a gene: 6. This CDR3 is built from 12 residues. CDR3 DNA sequence: TGCAGTGGGGGGCAGGGGGTCACTGAAGCTTTCTTT. As protein: CSGGQGVTEAFF.

This clonotype was counted ten times or more. This rearrangement joins TRBV24-1 to TRBJ2-7; D assignment may be TRBD1 or TRBD2 (5 bases each). CDR3 size: 16 residues. The germline V gene has CDR1 KGHDR and CDR2 SFDVKD. The germline V and J ends were trimmed by 2 bases and 4 bases, with 17 bases remaining between them. The CDR3 region has the DNA TGTGCCACCAGTGATTCAAGCGCGCCGAGGGGTTACGAGCAGTACTTC. This translates into CATSDSSAPRGYEQYF.

V and J are TRBV11-3 and TRBJ2-5; 7 bases are a match to TRBD1. After removal of 4 bases from V and 2 bases from J, the junction contained 7 bases not matched to a gene. Per germline, CDR1 SGHNT and CDR2 YENEEA. The CDR3 spans 15 residues. For the CDR3, the DNA is TGTGCCAGCAGCTCCCCTTGGGACAGACAAGAGACCCAGTACTTC. It yields the protein CASSSPWDRQETQYF.

This clonotype was counted ten times or more. V and J are TRBV6-4 and TRBJ1-5, with TRBD1 as a possible D gene (6 bases). The CDR3 totals 17 residues. From germline, CDR1 is MRHNA and CDR2 SNTAGT. The V gene lost 5 bases and the J gene lost 3 bases, with 20 bases spanning the gap. The CDR3 sequence is CASSTSGTRTYNQPQHF. CDR3 nucleotide sequence: TGTGCCAGCAGTACTTCCGGGACAAGAACCTACAATCAGCCCCAGCATTTT.

This clonotype was found many times. One end of the junction does not line up with germline, which may come from a read error. The chain links TRBV20-1 to TRBJ2-5; D unresolved. Per the germline V gene, CDR1 is DFQATT and CDR2 is SNEGSKA (reference sequence). CDR3 length: 8 residues. The CDR3 sequence is CSARDGNF. DNA for the CDR3: TGCAGTGCTAGAGATGGTAACTTC.

The chain is built from TRBV2 and TRBJ2-2; D not certain. V lost 5 bases and J 5 bases, leaving 15 bases between the germline ends. Germline assignment: CDR1 SNHLY and CDR2 FYNNEI. The length of the CDR3 is 15 residues. The CDR3 bases are TGTGCCAGCAGTCAGGTCGGGTTCGGGACCGGGGAGCTGTTTTTT. Amino acids: CASSQVGFGTGELFF.

The J gene is TRBJ2-7, the V gene TRBV12-3 or TRBV12-4; 9 nucleotides align to TRBD2. J gave up 5 bases and V 6 bases, and 5 bases lay outside the gene matches. The CDR3 consists of 13 residues. CDR3 in amino acids: CASSWTSVDEQYF. CDR3 nucleotides: TGTGCCAGCAGCTGGACTAGCGTCGACGAGCAGTACTTC.

This clonotype was recorded many times. DNA for the CDR3: TGTGCCAGTAACACGGGACCTCACTCTGAAGCTTTCTTT. Its translation is CASNTGPHSEAFF. This rearrangement joins TRBV19 to TRBJ1-1; D may be TRBD1 (5 bases). The CDR3 covers 13 residues. V lost 7 bases and J lost 6, with 15 bases in between. Germline CDR1 LNHDA, CDR2 SQIVND (reference sequence).

This clonotype was observed a handful of times. The chain carries TRBV6-1 and TRBJ2-2; D perhaps matches TRBD2 (6 bases). V lost 2 bases and J lost 6, with 10 bases in between. Per the germline V gene, CDR1 is MNHNS and CDR2 is SASEGT. The CDR3 totals 14 residues. CDR3 residues: CASSEPRGSGELFF. The CDR3 coding sequence is TGTGCCAGCAGTGAACCACGGGGGTCCGGGGAGCTGTTTTTT.